This T cell receptor beta chain was identified during a study of blood T cell repertoires in COVID-19. Study information: The samples span acute and convalescent COVID-19 from the United States, Italy and Spain. The cDNA or gDNA used as material had been derived from T cells, B-cell-depleted T cells, or PBMCs.

In Seattle, patients joined the study during active infection and were tracked longitudinally. This CDR3 is 14 amino acids long. CDR1 is SNHLY, CDR2 FYNNEI, per germline. Trimming at V came to 6 bases and at J to 2 bases, leaving 2 bases not matched to a gene. In the study's own analysis: Estimated nucleated cell counts came from reference gene primer amplification. The method was immunoSEQ multiplex PCR; TCRdb's version includes in-frame clones alone and lacks a portion of them. The V and J calls and clone size were taken over from that table, and D and trimming were inferred from the DNA. The data contain 250,000 to 300,000 clones, roughly 86% of them singletons.

The chain links TRBV2 to TRBJ1-3; 9 nucleotides line up with TRBD1. The receptor was isolated from a woman aged 30 to 39 with COVID-19, enrolled during active disease. The sequenced sample was peripheral blood. In nucleotides, the CDR3 is TGTGCCAGCAGGGACAGGGGCCCTGGAAACACCATATATTTT. Translating gives CASRDRGPGNTIYF.